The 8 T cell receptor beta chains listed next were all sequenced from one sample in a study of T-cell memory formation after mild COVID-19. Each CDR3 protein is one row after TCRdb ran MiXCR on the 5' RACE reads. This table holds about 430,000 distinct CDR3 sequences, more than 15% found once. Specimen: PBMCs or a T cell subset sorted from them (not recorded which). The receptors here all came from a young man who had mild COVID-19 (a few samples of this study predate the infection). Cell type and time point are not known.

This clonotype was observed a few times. The CDR3 here is CSATRGVGYTF. The CDR3 nucleotides read TGCAGTGCTACCAGGGGTGTTGGCTACACCTTC. V usage is TRBV20-1 and J usage is TRBJ1-2; tentative D call: TRBD1 (6 bases). V was shortened by 4 bases and J by 7 bases, with 10 bases between the two germline ends. The CDR3 runs 11 residues. Germline values: CDR1 DFQATT, CDR2 SNEGSKA (reference sequence).

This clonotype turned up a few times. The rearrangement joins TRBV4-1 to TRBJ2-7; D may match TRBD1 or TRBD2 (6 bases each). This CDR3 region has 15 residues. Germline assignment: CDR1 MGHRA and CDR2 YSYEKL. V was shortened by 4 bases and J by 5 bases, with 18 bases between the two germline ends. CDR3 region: CASSPRGEGGHEQYF. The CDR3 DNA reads TGCGCCAGCAGCCCCAGGGGCGAGGGGGGCCACGAGCAGTACTTC.

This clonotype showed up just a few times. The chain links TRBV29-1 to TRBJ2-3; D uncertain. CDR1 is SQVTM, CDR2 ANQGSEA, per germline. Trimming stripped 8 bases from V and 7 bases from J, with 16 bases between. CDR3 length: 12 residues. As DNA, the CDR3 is TGCAGCCACCGAAAAGGGCAGCATACGCAGTATTTT. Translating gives CSHRKGQHTQYF.

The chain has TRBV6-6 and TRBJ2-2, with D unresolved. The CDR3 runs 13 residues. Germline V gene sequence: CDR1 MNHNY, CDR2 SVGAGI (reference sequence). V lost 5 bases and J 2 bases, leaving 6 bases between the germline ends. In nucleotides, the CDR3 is TGTGCCAGCAGTCAACTTAACACCGGGGAGCTGTTTTTT. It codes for CASSQLNTGELFF.

The CDR3 region has the DNA TGCAGCGTTGGGGACAGCTCTGGAAACACCATATATTTT. This encodes CSVGDSSGNTIYF. The V call is TRBV29-1, the J call TRBJ1-3; 7 nucleotides match TRBD1. J lost 0 bases, V lost 4 bases, and 0 bases had no gene match. This CDR3 is built from 13 residues. Germline CDR1 is SQVTM and CDR2 is ANQGSEA.

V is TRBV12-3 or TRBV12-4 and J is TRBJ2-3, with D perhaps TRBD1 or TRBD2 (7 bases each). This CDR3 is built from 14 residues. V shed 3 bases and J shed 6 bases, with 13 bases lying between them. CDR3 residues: CASSLGGGVDTQYF. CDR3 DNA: TGTGCCAGCAGTTTGGGAGGGGGCGTGGATACGCAGTATTTT.

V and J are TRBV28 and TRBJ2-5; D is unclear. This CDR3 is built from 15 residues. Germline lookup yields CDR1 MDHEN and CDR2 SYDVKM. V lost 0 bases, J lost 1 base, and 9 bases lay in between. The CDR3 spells CASSLWGTIQETQYF. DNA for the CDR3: TGTGCCAGCAGTTTATGGGGAACCATCCAAGAGACCCAGTACTTC.

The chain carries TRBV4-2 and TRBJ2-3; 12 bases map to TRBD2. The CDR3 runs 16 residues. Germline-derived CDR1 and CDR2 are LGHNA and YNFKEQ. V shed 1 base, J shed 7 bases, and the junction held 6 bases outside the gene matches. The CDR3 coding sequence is TGTGCCAGCAGCCAAGCTAGCGGGGGGGCTTCGTATACGCAGTATTTT. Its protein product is CASSQASGGASYTQYF.